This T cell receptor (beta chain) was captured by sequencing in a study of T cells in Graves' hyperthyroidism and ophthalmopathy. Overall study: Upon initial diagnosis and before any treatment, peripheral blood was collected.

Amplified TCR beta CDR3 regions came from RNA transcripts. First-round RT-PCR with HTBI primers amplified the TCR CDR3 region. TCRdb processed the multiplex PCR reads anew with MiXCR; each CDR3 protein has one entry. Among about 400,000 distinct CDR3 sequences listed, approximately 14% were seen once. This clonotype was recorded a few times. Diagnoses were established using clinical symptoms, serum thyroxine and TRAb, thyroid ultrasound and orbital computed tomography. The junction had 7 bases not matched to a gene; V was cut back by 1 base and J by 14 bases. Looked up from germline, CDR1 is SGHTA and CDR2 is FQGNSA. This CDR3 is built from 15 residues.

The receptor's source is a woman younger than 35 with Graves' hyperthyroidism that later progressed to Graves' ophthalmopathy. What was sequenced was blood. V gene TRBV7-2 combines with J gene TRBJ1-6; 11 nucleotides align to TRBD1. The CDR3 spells CASSLGGQGAVSLHF. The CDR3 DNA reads TGTGCCAGCAGCTTAGGAGGACAGGGGGCCGTTTCCCTCCACTTT.